The 30 T cell receptor beta chains listed next were all sequenced from one sample in a study of blood T cell repertoires in COVID-19. Produced via immunoSEQ multiplex PCR; TCRdb's table is partial and in-frame only. The sample includes about 250,000 clones, 88% of them seen just once. Sequencing was carried out using PBMCs or T cells enriched from blood (not recorded which). Receptor source: a woman aged 50 to 60 who had recovered from COVID-19.

The chain employs TRBV6-5 and TRBJ1-3; D is undetermined. The CDR3 sequence is 14 residues long. V dropped 2 bases and J dropped 6 bases, with 11 bases sitting between them. Per the germline V gene, CDR1 is MNHEY and CDR2 is SVGAGI. The CDR3 spells CASSYGWEENTIYF. The CDR3 bases are TGTGCCAGCAGTTACGGTTGGGAGGAAAACACCATATATTTT.

V is TRBV7-8 and J is TRBJ2-1; 8 nucleotides line up with TRBD2. The germline gives CDR1 SGHVS, CDR2 FQNEAQ. V lost 1 base, J lost 6 bases, and 5 bases stayed unmatched. The CDR3 runs 15 residues. In nucleotides, the CDR3 is TGTGCCAGCAGCTTAGAACCAGCGGGAGTCAATGAGCAGTTCTTC. Protein: CASSLEPAGVNEQFF.

The genes are TRBV30 and TRBJ2-3; perhaps TRBD2 as D (6 bases). The V gene's germline CDR1 is GTSNPN and CDR2 SVGIG (reference sequence). V dropped 7 bases and J dropped 3 bases, with 14 bases sitting between them. CDR3 length: 13 amino acids. The CDR3 here is CASTSAGTDTQYF. CDR3 nucleotide sequence: TGTGCCTCGACGAGTGCGGGGACAGATACGCAGTATTTT.

The V gene is TRBV12-5, the J gene TRBJ1-2; 8 nucleotides match TRBD1. The CDR3 totals 16 residues. Per germline, CDR1 LGHNT and CDR2 FRNRAP. Unmatched junction bases numbered 7, after V lost 0 bases and J lost 4 bases. This chain's CDR3 is CASGLVVGQGLYGYTF. CDR3 coding DNA: TGTGCTAGTGGTTTGGTAGTCGGACAGGGTCTCTATGGCTACACCTTC.

V is TRBV6-4 and J is TRBJ1-1; no reliable D call. Between the trimmed V and J ends, which lost 5 bases and 0 bases, there was a span of 7 bases. The CDR3 sequence is 13 residues long. Germline assignment: CDR1 MRHNA and CDR2 SNTAGT. Here the CDR3 reads CASSREMNTEAFF. Here the CDR3 DNA reads TGTGCCAGCAGTAGAGAGATGAACACTGAAGCTTTCTTT.

The V and J genes are TRBV3-1 (or the pseudogene TRBV3-2) and TRBJ2-3, with a possible D match to TRBD2 (5 bases). Germline CDR1 is LGHDT and CDR2 is YNNKEL (reference sequence). Between the trimmed V and J ends, which lost 4 bases and 5 bases, there was a span of 19 bases. CDR3 length equals 16 residues. CDR3 loop: CASSLHSVQRGDTQYF. For the CDR3, the DNA is TGTGCCAGCAGCCTTCATAGCGTCCAGCGTGGAGATACGCAGTATTTT.

The chain employs TRBV5-6 and TRBJ2-7; a weak D match, TRBD2 (6 bases). The CDR3 contains 12 residues. Germline V gives CDR1 SGHDT, CDR2 YYEEEE. With 7 bases removed from V and 7 bases from J, the gap between germline ends came to 15 bases. For the CDR3, the DNA is TGTGCCAGCGGCCTGTGGGGGGTTGAGCAGTACTTC. It translates to CASGLWGVEQYF.

This clone has a single count. The CDR3 DNA is TGTGCCAGCAGCTTAGGACATAGGAGGGGCAGGTACACTGAAGCTTTCTTT. Translation: CASSLGHRRGRYTEAFF. This chain uses TRBV7-8 with TRBJ1-1; weak D call: TRBD1 (5 bases). CDR1 is SGHVS and CDR2 is FQNEAQ in the germline V gene. The CDR3 has 17 amino acids. Trimming removed 1 base from V and 3 bases from J, with 18 bases in between. Filled out from reference TRBV7-8 and TRBJ1-1, the complete variable domain reads GAGVSQSPRYKVAKRGQDVALRCDPISGHVSLFWYQQALGQGPEFLTYFQNEAQLDKSGLPSDRFFAERPEGSVSTLKIQRTQQEDSAVYLCASSLGHRRGRYTEAFFGQGTRLTVV.

The chain recombines TRBV27 with TRBJ2-6; tentatively, D is TRBD1 (6 bases). V shed 3 bases and J shed 0 bases, with 9 bases lying between them. The CDR3 consists of 16 residues. Per germline, CDR1 MNHEY and CDR2 SMNVEV (reference sequence). CDR3 in amino acids: CASSFARGSGANVLTF. The CDR3 DNA reads TGTGCCAGCAGTTTCGCCAGGGGCTCTGGGGCCAACGTCCTGACTTTC.

A note on this clone: One end of the junction fails to match germline, which may point to a read error. The V call is TRBV7-9, the J call TRBJ1-3, with D possibly matching TRBD1 (5 bases). CDR1 and CDR2 from the germline V gene are SEHNR and FQNEAQ (reference sequence). This CDR3 contains 12 residues. CDR3 nucleotides: TGCGCCAGCCGGGGGTCTGGAAACACCATATATTTT. Protein: CASRGSGNTIYF. Together with reference TRBV7-9 and TRBJ1-3, the CDR3 gives the full variable domain: DTGVSQNPRHKITKRGQNVTFRCDPISEHNRLYWYRQTLGQGPEFLTYFQNEAQLEKSRLLSDRFSAERPKGSFSTLEIQRTEQGDSAMYLCASRGSGNTIYFGEGSWLTVV.

The V and J genes are TRBV19 and TRBJ2-7; 7 bases fit TRBD1. V dropped 4 bases and J dropped 3; count of bases not matched to a gene: 6. Germline V gene data show CDR1 as LNHDA and CDR2 as SQIVND (reference sequence). The CDR3 extends over 14 amino acids. The CDR3 DNA follows: TGTGCCAGTAGTACACCGGGACAGCTCTACGAGCAGTACTTC. The encoded protein is CASSTPGQLYEQYF.

This clone showed up just once. CDR3 DNA: TGTGCCAGCAGTTTTTACACATATGGCTACACCTTC. It is translated as CASSFYTYGYTF. The genes are TRBV28 and TRBJ1-2; D is uncertain. The germline gives CDR1 MDHEN, CDR2 SYDVKM. V dropped 3 bases and J dropped 5 bases, with 7 bases sitting between them. The CDR3 spans 12 residues.

This chain links TRBV4-3 with TRBJ2-7; D is ambiguous. This CDR3 comprises 15 residues. Per germline, CDR1 LGHNA and CDR2 YSLEER. Trimming stripped 4 bases from V and 4 bases from J, with 17 bases between. The chain's CDR3 is CASSPAAHREYEQYF. The CDR3 coding sequence is TGCGCCAGCAGCCCCGCCGCCCACCGCGAGTACGAGCAGTACTTC.

The chain recombines TRBV28 with TRBJ1-5, with 7 nucleotides matching TRBD1. The V gene's germline CDR1 is MDHEN and CDR2 SYDVKM. V lost 3 bases, J lost 7 bases, and 6 bases stayed unmatched. The CDR3 has 14 amino acids. The CDR3 sequence is CASSLLGQRQPQHF. DNA of the CDR3: TGTGCCAGCAGTTTGTTGGGACAGCGACAGCCCCAGCATTTT.

V and J are TRBV6-1 and TRBJ2-2; the D gene is possibly TRBD2 (5 bases). Germline V gene lookup returns CDR1 MNHNS and CDR2 SASEGT. CDR3 length: 15 amino acids. V was cut by 2 bases and J by 6 bases, with 13 bases left in between. CDR3 in amino acids: CASSEMLAVPGELFF. DNA of the CDR3: TGTGCCAGCAGTGAAATGCTAGCTGTCCCCGGGGAGCTGTTTTTT.

This clone was detected only once. The chain uses TRBV19 and TRBJ2-3, with 11 bases identical to TRBD1. CDR3 length equals 15 residues. V gave up 5 bases and J gave up 6 bases; unmatched junction bases: 7. From germline, CDR1 is LNHDA and CDR2 SQIVND (reference sequence). The CDR3 DNA is TGTGCCAGTAGTGCGGACAGGGGGCAGGGGGATACGCAGTATTTT. Translated, it gives CASSADRGQGDTQYF.

CDR3 amino acids: CASSDMNTEAFF. The CDR3 nucleotides read TGTGCCAGCTCTGACATGAACACTGAAGCTTTCTTT. This chain links TRBV18 with TRBJ1-1; D remains unclear. The V and J ends lost 6 bases and 0 bases respectively, with 5 bases between them. The CDR3 runs to 12 residues. CDR1 is KGHSH, CDR2 LQKENI, per germline.

The chain recombines TRBV29-1 with TRBJ2-1; D unclear. Germline V gene data show CDR1 as SQVTM and CDR2 as ANQGSEA. The CDR3 sequence is 11 residues long. The CDR3 bases are TGCAGTGGCCGGGTTGTCAATGAGCAGTTCTTC. This encodes CSGRVVNEQFF.

V gene TRBV15 combines with J gene TRBJ2-7; D may be TRBD2 (6 bases). Trimming pared 8 bases from V and 1 base from J, leaving 21 bases between. Per the germline V gene, CDR1 is LNHNV and CDR2 is YYDKDF (reference sequence). This CDR3 has 16 amino acids. In DNA form, the CDR3 reads TGTGCCACCGAAAATGGGGAGGAGGTTGGATCCTACGAGCAGTACTTC. The encoded protein is CATENGEEVGSYEQYF.

V usage is TRBV6-1 and J usage is TRBJ2-3; the match to TRBD2 covers 10 bases. The CDR3 is 16 amino acids. J was trimmed by 3 bases and V by 4 bases; bases with no gene match: 7. CDR1 and CDR2 (germline): MNHNS, SASEGT. CDR3 protein: CASSAQLAGNTDTQYF. CDR3 nucleotide sequence: TGTGCCAGCAGTGCTCAACTAGCGGGAAATACAGATACGCAGTATTTT.

The chain is built from TRBV2 and TRBJ2-1, with unresolved D. The CDR3 has 13 residues. Germline V gene data show CDR1 as SNHLY and CDR2 as FYNNEI. The V and J ends lost 2 bases and 15 bases respectively, with 17 bases between them. CDR3 coding DNA: TGTGCCAGCAGTGAAACTGAGCGAAATACGAGGTTCTTC. It yields the protein CASSETERNTRFF.

The chain has TRBV6-5 and TRBJ1-2, with D possibly TRBD1 on 5 matching bases. Trimming pared 2 bases from V and 8 bases from J, leaving 12 bases between. The CDR3 extends over 13 amino acids. Germline values: CDR1 MNHEY, CDR2 SVGAGI. DNA for the CDR3: TGTGCCAGCAGTTACCCCGGGGGAAGCGGCTACACCTTC. The encoded protein is CASSYPGGSGYTF.

The chain joins TRBV7-2 to TRBJ2-1, with no clear D. V gave up 1 base and J gave up 4 bases, with 5 bases separating them. The length of the CDR3 is 13 residues. Per germline, CDR1 SGHTA and CDR2 FQGNSA. In DNA form, the CDR3 reads TGTGCCAGCAGCTTAGTACTTTACAATGAGCAGTTCTTC. Translated: CASSLVLYNEQFF.

The V gene is TRBV6-5, the J gene TRBJ2-7, with 10 positions matching TRBD2. Losses at the gene ends were 2 bases for V and 7 bases for J; bases not matched to a gene: 11. Germline V gene sequence: CDR1 MNHEY, CDR2 SVGAGI. The CDR3 loop spans 16 amino acids. The CDR3 region is CASSYESASGSEEQYF. The DNA of the CDR3 is TGTGCCAGCAGTTACGAATCGGCTAGCGGGAGTGAAGAGCAGTACTTC.

The chain employs TRBV10-3 and TRBJ1-2; 9 nucleotides align to TRBD1. This CDR3 comprises 14 residues. Germline-derived CDR1 and CDR2 are ENHRY and SYGVKD. The trim removed 6 bases at V and 7 bases at J, leaving 9 bases unmatched. CDR3 in DNA: TGTGCCATCAGGCCTTGGACAGGGGCGCTTGGCTACACCTTC. Translation: CAIRPWTGALGYTF.

CDR3 nucleotide sequence: TGTGCCAGCAGCGTAGCATTAGCGGGAGGTGAGCAGTTCTTC. This encodes CASSVALAGGEQFF. The chain employs TRBV9 and TRBJ2-1; 10 nucleotides align to TRBD2. This CDR3 region has 14 residues. V gave up 0 bases and J gave up 9 bases; unmatched junction bases: 3. Germline values: CDR1 SGDLS, CDR2 YYNGEE.

V and J are TRBV10-2 and TRBJ1-2; maybe TRBD1 (6 bases). In germline, CDR1 is WSHSY, CDR2 SAAADI. The CDR3 has 13 residues. V lost 1 base and J lost 5, with 8 bases in between. The CDR3 DNA follows: TGCGCCAGCAGTGAGTGGGACATTTATGGCTACACCTTC. This codes for CASSEWDIYGYTF.

CDR3 protein: CASSSQGTDTQYF. The CDR3 nucleotides read TGTGCCAGCAGCTCCCAGGGCACAGATACGCAGTATTTT. The chain combines TRBV7-6 with TRBJ2-3, with D unresolved. This CDR3 comprises 13 residues. In germline, CDR1 is SGHVS, CDR2 FNYEAQ. V was clipped by 4 bases and J by 1 base, with 6 bases between them. Full variable domain (missing parts from reference TRBV7-6 and TRBJ2-3): GAGVSQSPRYKVTKRGQDVALRCDPISGHVSLYWYRQALGQGPEFLTYFNYEAQQDKSGLPNDRFSAERPEGSISTLTIQRTEQRDSAMYRCASSSQGTDTQYFGPGTRLTVL.

This clone was seen once. V gene TRBV13 combines with J gene TRBJ2-7, with 10 bases aligning to TRBD1. J lost 5 bases, V lost 4 bases, and 11 bases had no gene match. This CDR3 is 16 amino acids long. Germline CDR1 PRHDT, CDR2 FYEKMQ (reference sequence). CDR3 in DNA: TGTGCCAGCAGCTCCGCCGGGACAGGGGCTAGGCACGAGCAGTACTTC. Translating it yields CASSSAGTGARHEQYF.

The gene calls are TRBV7-2 and TRBJ1-1; weak D call: TRBD1 (5 bases). The CDR3 runs 13 residues. Germline loops: CDR1 SGHTA, CDR2 FQGNSA. V lost 3 bases and J lost 4, with 9 bases in between. The CDR3: CASSLQGSTEAFF. The CDR3 DNA is TGTGCCAGCAGCTTGCAGGGAAGCACTGAAGCTTTCTTT.